Listed below are T cell receptor beta chains from one sample, sequenced in a study of regulatory T cells in long-lasting Graves disease. TCRdb re-derived calls from the multiplex PCR reads in MiXCR, one entry per CDR3 protein. The repertoire consists of a few hundred thousand distinct CDR3 sequences, with about a quarter occurring once and the leading ten covering about a quarter. The sequencing here drew on peripheral blood mononuclear cells (PBMCs), taken when the disease was refractory, from a patient treated with antithyroid drugs. The receptors come from a female donor with Graves disease. Each CDR3 is given with its conserved first and last residue.

J	V	CDR3
TRBJ2-7	TRBV3-1	CAMSFGAYEQYF
TRBJ1-5	TRBV7-9	CASSLGPVSNQPQHF
TRBJ1-2	TRBV30	CALDPGGYTF
TRBJ2-6	TRBV5-1	CASSLSRLGANVLTF
TRBJ1-4	TRBV20-1	CSARVLGSGLNEKLFF
TRBJ2-2	TRBV30	CAWSVRPPRVVTGELFF
TRBJ1-2	TRBV2	CASSEHTTGTGYTF
TRBJ2-5	TRBV18	CASSPDFTSEVQETQYF
TRBJ1-2	TRBV29-1	CSVEAGLYGYTF
TRBJ1-3	TRBV3-1	CASSQEENTIYF
TRBJ1-2	TRBV18	CASSGDRNYGYTF
TRBJ2-1	TRBV29-1	CSVELGRRSNEQFF
TRBJ2-7	TRBV20-1	CSARGPSRHYEQYF
TRBJ2-5	TRBV20-1	CSAGERRLAGVGETQYF
TRBJ2-7	TRBV28	CASSFLAGAIYEQYF
TRBJ1-1	TRBV6-2/TRBV6-3	CASSYLLPGIMNTEAFF
TRBJ1-1	TRBV4-1	CASSQDPGGRITEAFF
TRBJ2-7	TRBV14	CASSQEVRTEYEQYF
TRBJ1-1	TRBV6-2/TRBV6-3	CASSYGTGTEAFF
TRBJ2-5	TRBV20-1	CSARSPTAEETQYF
TRBJ2-4	TRBV12-3/TRBV12-4	CASSPTDRAGAKNIQYF
TRBJ2-5	TRBV6-1	CASSRTHGGETQYF
TRBJ2-4	TRBV28	CASSGGNIQYF
TRBJ2-5	TRBV6-1	CASSNLGTVGF
TRBJ2-7	TRBV29-1	CSVGSGFEQYF
TRBJ2-2	TRBV7-9	CASSLPSGELFF
TRBJ1-5	TRBV2	CASSVGGGGNQPQHF
TRBJ1-2	TRBV5-1	CASSRDSGGNYGYTF
TRBJ2-7	TRBV28	CASRTGRYEQYF
TRBJ1-2	TRBV20-1	CSARESGTAYGYTF
TRBJ2-6	TRBV6-2/TRBV6-3	CASSPGTGSRVGANVLTF
TRBJ2-1	TRBV28	CASDPTSGFNEQFF